This T cell receptor (beta chain) was identified during a study of shared clonotypes between healthy human individuals. Germline V lookup: CDR1 SGHKS, CDR2 YYEKEE (reference sequence). The CDR3 extends over 15 amino acids. With V trimmed by 4 bases and J by 5 bases, 10 bases remained unmatched. Whole-study results and caveats: An effect of sequencing depth on clonotype sharing among donors was expected.

On this clone itself: Antigen: not known.

The data were produced by immunoSEQ multiplex PCR, yet TCRdb's version contains in-frame clones alone and is incomplete. The sample records 2 million to 2.5 million clones, approximately 95% being singletons. This sequence joins TRBV5-5 and TRBJ2-5; TRBD1 matches at 8 bases. The receptor comes from a man aged 18 to 35 in good health. What was sequenced was naive CD4+ T cells sorted from blood. The subset here: CD45RA+ positively selected. Here the CDR3 DNA reads TGTGCCAGCAGCGAGAAATCAGGGGGCCGCGAGACCCAGTACTTC. It specifies CASSEKSGGRETQYF.